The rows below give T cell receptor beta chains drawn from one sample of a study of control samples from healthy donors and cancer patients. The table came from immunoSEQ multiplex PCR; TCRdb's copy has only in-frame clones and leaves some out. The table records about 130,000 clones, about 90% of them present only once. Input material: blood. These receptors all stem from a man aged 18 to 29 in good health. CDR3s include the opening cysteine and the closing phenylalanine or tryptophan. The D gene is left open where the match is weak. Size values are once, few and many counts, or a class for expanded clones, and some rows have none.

CASSLILENEQFF,TGTGCCAGCAGTCTCATCCTTGAGAATGAGCAGTTCTTC,TRBV25-1,13,-,-,TRBJ2-1
CASSDGGRDTQYF,TGCGCCAGCAGTGATGGCGGGAGGGATACGCAGTATTTT,TRBV10-1,13,-,TRBD2,TRBJ2-3
CASSRNPTGRGYTF,TGTGCCAGCAGTCGTAACCCGACAGGGCGGGGCTACACCTTC,TRBV27,14,-,TRBD1,TRBJ1-2
CASSLAGTGGKNTEAFF,TGCGCCAGCAGCTTGGCCGGGACAGGGGGCAAGAACACTGAAGCTTTCTTT,TRBV5-1,17,-,TRBD1,TRBJ1-1
CASSRSGTSGLSSYNEQFF,TGTGCCAGCAGCCGATCCGGGACTAGCGGATTGAGCTCCTACAATGAGCAGTTCTTC,TRBV7-6,19,-,TRBD2,TRBJ2-1
CASSLSGPNTEAFF,TGTGCCAGTAGTCTCAGTGGCCCAAACACTGAAGCTTTCTTT,TRBV19,14,-,-,TRBJ1-1
CASSTSWGGYGYTF,TGTGCCAGTAGTACGTCATGGGGAGGCTATGGCTACACCTTC,TRBV19,14,few,-,TRBJ1-2
CAWSVRTRALNQPQHF,TGTGCCTGGAGTGTTAGAACCCGGGCGTTAAATCAGCCCCAGCATTTT,TRBV30,16,-,-,TRBJ1-5
CASSPFETSYGYTF,TGTGCCAGCAGCCCCTTCGAGACTTCCTATGGCTACACCTTC,TRBV5-4,14,-,-,TRBJ1-2
CASSEGTGGYNSPLHF,TGTGCCAGCAGTGAAGGGACAGGGGGCTATAATTCACCCCTCCACTTT,TRBV6-1,16,-,TRBD1,TRBJ1-6
CASSLGTVEAQYF,TGTGCCAGCAGCTTAGGGACGGTTGAAGCCCAGTACTTC,TRBV11-2,13,-,-,TRBJ2-5
CASSFEGRANTEAFF,TGTGCCAGCAGCTTTGAGGGTAGAGCGAACACTGAAGCTTTCTTT,TRBV5-4,15,-,-,TRBJ1-1
CASSLVAGSSGNTIYF,TGTGCCAGCAGCTTAGTGGCAGGCTCCTCTGGAAACACCATATATTTT,TRBV7-9,16,once,-,TRBJ1-3
CASRERTGQDSPLHF,TGTGCCAGCAGGGAACGGACAGGGCAGGATTCACCCCTCCACTTT,TRBV6-4,15,-,TRBD1,TRBJ1-6
CASSWGNYEQYF,TGTGCCAGCAGCTGGGGCAACTACGAGCAGTACTTC,TRBV13,12,-,-,TRBJ2-7
CAISPGLPTNSYEQYF,TGTGCCATCAGCCCGGGACTTCCGACGAACTCCTACGAGCAGTACTTC,TRBV10-3,16,-,-,TRBJ2-7
CASSYDLQETQYF,TGTGCCAGCAGTTACGACCTCCAAGAGACCCAGTACTTC,TRBV6-5,13,-,-,TRBJ2-5
CASSDGTGDTGELFF,TGTGCCAGCAGTGACGGGACAGGGGACACCGGGGAGCTGTTTTTT,TRBV6-4,15,-,TRBD1,TRBJ2-2
CASSGTGGAPGELFF,TGTGCCAGCAGCGGGACAGGGGGCGCCCCCGGGGAGCTGTTTTTT,TRBV6-5,15,-,TRBD1,TRBJ2-2
CASSSSGSDTEAFF,TGTGCCAGCAGTTCATCAGGATCGGACACTGAAGCTTTCTTT,TRBV6-5,14,once,-,TRBJ1-1
CASSSLRGPSSYNEQFF,TGTGCCAGCAGTTCCCTTAGGGGCCCGAGCTCCTACAATGAGCAGTTCTTC,TRBV28,17,once,-,TRBJ2-1
CASRKRQASNEQFF,TGTGCCAGCAGAAAGAGACAGGCGAGCAATGAGCAGTTCTTC,TRBV2,14,once,-,TRBJ2-1
CAISRTGGKGNTEAFF,TGTGCCATCAGCCGAACAGGGGGCAAGGGGAACACTGAAGCTTTCTTT,TRBV10-3,16,-,TRBD1,TRBJ1-1
CASSSDRGIDEQYF,TGTGCCAGCAGTTCGGACAGGGGAATAGACGAGCAGTACTTC,TRBV25-1,14,-,TRBD1,TRBJ2-7
CASSPRTGDQPQHF,TGTGCCAGCAGTCCTCGAACAGGGGATCAGCCCCAGCATTTT,TRBV27,14,once,TRBD1,TRBJ1-5
CASKGWATRGSYEQYF,TGTGCCAGCAAAGGGTGGGCAACCAGGGGATCCTACGAGCAGTACTTC,TRBV11-2,16,-,-,TRBJ2-7
CASSQAAGGYNSEQFF,TGCGCCAGCAGCCAAGCGGCAGGGGGCTATAATAGTGAGCAGTTCTTC,TRBV4-3,16,-,TRBD1,TRBJ2-1
CASRPRTAGIQYF,TGTGCCAGCAGACCCCGGACAGCGGGCATTCAGTACTTC,TRBV6-5,13,-,-,TRBJ2-4
CASSYQSSVGAQYF,TGTGCCAGCAGTTATCAAAGCTCCGTAGGGGCCCAGTACTTC,TRBV6-5,14,-,-,TRBJ2-5
CASIFGLGQETQYF,TGTGCCAGCATTTTCGGACTGGGCCAAGAGACCCAGTACTTC,TRBV6-5,14,-,-,TRBJ2-5
CSVESLDSSVAYNEQFF,TGCAGCGTTGAGAGCCTAGATAGCTCAGTAGCCTACAATGAGCAGTTCTTC,TRBV29-1,17,once,-,TRBJ2-1
CASSLQTGTGAYEQYF,TGTGCCAGCTCACTACAAACCGGGACAGGGGCCTACGAGCAGTACTTC,TRBV18,16,-,TRBD1,TRBJ2-7
CASSQDPTNYGYTF,TGCGCCAGCAGCCAAGATCCCACTAACTATGGCTACACCTTC,TRBV4-1,14,once,-,TRBJ1-2
CASSFKGGGGRTEAFF,TGTGCCAGCAGTTTTAAAGGGGGGGGAGGGCGGACTGAAGCTTTCTTT,TRBV27,16,-,-,TRBJ1-1
CASSLGTEGTQYF,TGTGCCAGCAGCTTAGGGACAGAGGGGACCCAGTACTTC,TRBV13,13,-,-,TRBJ2-5
CATSDLTGELFF,TGTGCCACCAGTGACTTGACCGGGGAGCTGTTTTTT,TRBV24-1,12,once,-,TRBJ2-2
CASSFGGANTGELFF,TGTGCCAGCAGCTTCGGCGGAGCGAACACCGGGGAGCTGTTTTTT,TRBV13,15,-,-,TRBJ2-2
CASSLNGGSGANVLTF,TGTGCCAGCAGTCTCAACGGGGGATCTGGGGCCAACGTCCTGACTTTC,TRBV6-4,16,many,-,TRBJ2-6
CASSRDIGEQFF,TGTGCCAGCAGCCGGGATATTGGTGAGCAGTTCTTC,TRBV3-1/TRBV3-2,12,few,-,TRBJ2-1
CSVPAGGSTDTQYF,TGCAGCGTTCCAGCGGGAGGAAGCACAGATACGCAGTATTTT,TRBV29-1,14,-,TRBD2,TRBJ2-3
CASSLFRGQLNTGELFF,TGTGCCAGCAGTTTATTTAGAGGACAGCTGAACACCGGGGAGCTGTTTTTT,TRBV27,17,-,-,TRBJ2-2
CASSPFRSFGTEAFF,TGTGCCAGCAGCCCCTTCCGCAGTTTCGGGACTGAAGCTTTCTTT,TRBV7-9,15,-,-,TRBJ1-1
CASSLKQGRRRYGYTF,TGTGCCAGCAGCTTGAAACAGGGGAGGAGAAGGTATGGCTACACCTTC,TRBV5-6,16,-,TRBD1,TRBJ1-2
CASHPLSGAFGEQFF,TGCGCCAGCCACCCCCTTTCCGGGGCGTTCGGTGAGCAGTTCTTC,TRBV5-1,15,-,-,TRBJ2-1
CASSDQSTGGFHGYTF,TGTGCCAGTTCTGATCAGTCGACAGGGGGCTTTCATGGCTACACCTTC,TRBV27,16,once,TRBD1,TRBJ1-2
CASSLKGPSYNEQFF,TGTGCCAGCAGCTTGAAGGGTCCCTCCTACAATGAGCAGTTCTTC,TRBV5-4,15,-,-,TRBJ2-1
CASRGLAANTGELFF,TGTGCCAGCAGGGGACTAGCGGCGAACACCGGGGAGCTGTTTTTT,TRBV27,15,-,TRBD2,TRBJ2-2
CASRGPRLADQETQYF,TGTGCCAGTAGAGGGCCCCGACTAGCAGACCAAGAGACCCAGTACTTC,TRBV19,16,-,TRBD2,TRBJ2-5
CASSQNKGWDDEQYF,TGTGCCAGCAGCCAAAACAAAGGATGGGACGACGAGCAGTACTTC,TRBV14,15,few,-,TRBJ2-7
CASSQTLGVRADTQYF,TGCGCCAGCAGTCAAACTTTGGGGGTGAGGGCAGATACGCAGTATTTT,TRBV23-1,16,few,-,TRBJ2-3
CASSSLSGRPPYNEQFF,TGCGCCAGCAGCTCCCTTAGCGGGAGACCCCCCTACAATGAGCAGTTCTTC,TRBV5-1,17,-,TRBD2,TRBJ2-1
CASSPFASTGVEEKLFF,TGTGCCAGCTCACCTTTTGCCTCGACAGGGGTGGAGGAAAAACTGTTTTTT,TRBV18,17,-,TRBD1,TRBJ1-4